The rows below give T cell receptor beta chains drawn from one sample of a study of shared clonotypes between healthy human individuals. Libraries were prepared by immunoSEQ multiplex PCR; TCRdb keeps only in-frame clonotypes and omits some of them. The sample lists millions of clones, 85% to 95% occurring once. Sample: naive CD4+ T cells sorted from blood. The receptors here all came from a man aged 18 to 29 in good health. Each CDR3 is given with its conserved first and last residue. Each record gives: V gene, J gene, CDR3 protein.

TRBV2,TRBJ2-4,CASSPGTGENIQYF
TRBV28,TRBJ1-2,CATVRGAGYTF
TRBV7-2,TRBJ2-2,CASSTPSNGELFF
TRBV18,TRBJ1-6,CASSPLEGAVNSPLHF
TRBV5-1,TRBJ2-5,CASSLTDRETSGRLKETQYF
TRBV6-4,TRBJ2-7,CASRSLWGRGKSYEQYF
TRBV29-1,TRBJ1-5,CSVGGQPQHF
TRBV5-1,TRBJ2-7,CASSLAPGQTYEQYF
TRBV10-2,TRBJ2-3,CASSDVAGRADTQYF
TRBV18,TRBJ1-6,CASHILVGAESPLHF
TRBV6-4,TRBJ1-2,CASSDSGSAYGYTF
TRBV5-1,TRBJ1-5,CATRIAPGQPQHF
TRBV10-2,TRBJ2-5,CASSEVFARLAGKETQYF
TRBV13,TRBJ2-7,CASSSQGPLYEQYF
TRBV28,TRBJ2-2,CASSFQGRTDTGELFF
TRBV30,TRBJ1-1,CAWSVRQDTEAFF
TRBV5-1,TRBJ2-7,CASSLAGQGFDEQYF
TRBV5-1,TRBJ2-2,CASSLAPSGSAGELFF
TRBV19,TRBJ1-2,CASSIQGAYGYTF
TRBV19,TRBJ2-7,CASSIDLETGVFHEQYF
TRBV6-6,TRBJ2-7,CASIDSHSYEQYF
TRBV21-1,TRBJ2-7,CASSIGRTGTRGDSYEQYF
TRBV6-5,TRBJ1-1,CASSYLGYRTEAFF
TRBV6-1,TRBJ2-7,CASSPTTGLYEQYF
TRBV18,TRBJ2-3,CASSPDRGIDTQYF
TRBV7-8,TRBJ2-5,CASSSTLNGKETQYF
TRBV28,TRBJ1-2,CASSLSGSGTRYGYTF
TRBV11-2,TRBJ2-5,CASSSGPNFQETQYF
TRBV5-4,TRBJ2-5,CASKSTGVETQYF
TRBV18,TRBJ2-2,CASSREEFADTGELFF
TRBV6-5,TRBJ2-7,CASSRAGGDYEQYF
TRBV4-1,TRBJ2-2,CASSQVRGTRGDGELFF
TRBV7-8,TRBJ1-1,CASSLFPGQGPDTEAFF
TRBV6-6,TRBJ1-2,CASTQDRAGGYTF
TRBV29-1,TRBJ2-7,CSVRRAYEQYF
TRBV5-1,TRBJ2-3,CASSLDGQPTDTQYF
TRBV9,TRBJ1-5,CASNDYPGGFNQPQHF
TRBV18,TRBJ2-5,CASSLYAETQYF
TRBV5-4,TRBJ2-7,CASSSAAGGGRKQYF
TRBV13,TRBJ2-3,CASRKSVTDTQYF
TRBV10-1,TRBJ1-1,CASSQTGLNTEAFF
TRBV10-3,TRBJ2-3,CAISPGQGTLTDTQYF
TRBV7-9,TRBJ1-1,CASSFRQGMNTEAFF
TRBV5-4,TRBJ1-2,CASRIIGAYGYTF
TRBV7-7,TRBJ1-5,CASSPGFNQPQHF
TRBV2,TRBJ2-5,CASSEGTRRETQYF
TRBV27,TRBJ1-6,CASSLLDTTYNSPLHF
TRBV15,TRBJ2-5,CATSRAQVAGDETQYF
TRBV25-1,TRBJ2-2,CASSGQGTGELFF
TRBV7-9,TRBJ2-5,CASRLGGTQYF
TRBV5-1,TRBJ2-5,CASTRDRGQETQYF
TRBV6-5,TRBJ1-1,CASSYSRQSEAFF
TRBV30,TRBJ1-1,CAWTYGEWNTEAFF
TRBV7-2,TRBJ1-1,CASSLAGNAEAFF
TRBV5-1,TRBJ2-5,CASSVGQGAIQETQYF
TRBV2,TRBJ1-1,CASSVSQGYTEAFF
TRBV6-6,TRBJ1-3,CASSYSGSPSGNTIYF
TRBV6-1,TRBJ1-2,CASSVSDSLYGYTF
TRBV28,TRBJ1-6,CASTPPGPIYNSPLHF
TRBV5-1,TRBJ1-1,CASSPGQGETEAFF